A single sample is the source of the 3 T cell receptor beta chains below, sequenced in a study of PD-1 blockade in mismatch repair-deficient tumors. Assay: immunoSEQ multiplex PCR; the TCRdb copy retains only in-frame clones and omits some. The table records about 16,000 clones, roughly 84% of them present only once. The source material was PBMCs, sampled before pembrolizumab treatment. All receptors come from an adult with mismatch repair-deficient cancer.

The chain uses TRBV19 and TRBJ2-3, with D unclear. Trimming took 5 bases from V and 2 from J, leaving 14 bases between them. CDR1 is LNHDA and CDR2 is SQIVND in the germline V gene (reference sequence). This CDR3 region has 15 residues. CDR3 protein: CASSPQSVFTDTQYF. CDR3 nucleotide sequence: TGTGCCAGTAGTCCGCAAAGTGTCTTCACAGATACGCAGTATTTT.

This clone has more than one count but fewer than ten. CDR3 loop: CASRMGQGEMEQYF. DNA for the CDR3: TGTGCCAGCAGAATGGGACAGGGGGAGATGGAGCAGTACTTC. This rearrangement joins TRBV6-6 to TRBJ2-7, with 11 positions matching TRBD1. Germline trimming cut 6 bases from V and 7 bases from J; bases unmatched to any gene: 8. Germline V gene sequence: CDR1 MNHNY, CDR2 SVGAGI (reference sequence). The CDR3 spans 14 residues.

The sample holds one count of this clone. The rearrangement links TRBV30 to TRBJ2-1; TRBD2 matches at 10 bases. J gave up 3 bases and V 3 bases, and 17 bases lay outside the gene matches. From germline, CDR1 is GTSNPN and CDR2 SVGIG (reference sequence). CDR3 length equals 19 residues. The CDR3 sequence is CAWSQGGLAGALYYNEQFF. DNA of the CDR3: TGTGCCTGGAGCCAGGGGGGGCTAGCGGGAGCGCTGTACTACAATGAGCAGTTCTTC.